The sequence of this T cell receptor (beta chain) was determined in a study of blood T cell repertoires in COVID-19. Study information: T cells, B-cell-depleted T cells, or PBMCs supplied cDNA or gDNA.

As originally analysed: Scientists estimated how many nucleated cells there were by amplifying reference gene primers. Here immunoSEQ multiplex PCR was the method, and the copy in TCRdb shows in-frame clones only, minus some. That table supplies the V and J calls and clone size; D and trimming were determined from the DNA. The sample records about 61,000 clones, 60% to 80% being singletons. This CDR3 is 15 amino acids long. Unmatched junction bases numbered 5, after V lost 0 bases and J lost 4 bases. CDR1 is SGHKS, CDR2 YYEKEE, per germline (reference sequence). The clonotype comes from a man aged 80 or over with active or convalescent COVID-19. The chain couples TRBV5-5 to TRBJ2-3; 7 bases fit TRBD1. The sequenced sample consisted of peripheral blood. The CDR3 spells CASSLDRGRSDTQYF. The CDR3 bases are TGTGCCAGCAGCTTGGACAGGGGAAGGTCAGATACGCAGTATTTT.